This record looks at one T cell receptor (beta chain) sequence and its context. Produced via immunoSEQ multiplex PCR; TCRdb's table is partial and in-frame only. The table lists fewer than 200,000 clones, about nine tenths of them singletons. Germline V gives CDR1 LNHDA, CDR2 SQIVND (reference sequence). This CDR3 region has 14 residues. Trimming left V 7 bases short and J 1 base short, with 14 bases between. The sample originates from a study of T cell responses to AZD1222 COVID-19 vaccine. Study background: Timing groups of about 4 and about 12 weeks for second doses were pooled.

V is TRBV19 and J is TRBJ2-7; possibly TRBD1 for D (5 bases). This TCR derives from an adult in good health. The input for sequencing was peripheral blood, taken on day 0 of AZD1222 vaccination. The CDR3 DNA reads as TGTGCCAGTACCGCGAAGGCAGGGTCCTACGAGCAGTACTTC. Translated: CASTAKAGSYEQYF. The complete variable domain, with remaining parts taken from reference TRBV19 and TRBJ2-7, reads DGGITQSPKYLFRKEGQNVTLSCEQNLNHDAMYWYRQDPGQGLRLIYYSQIVNDFQKGDIAEGYSVSREKKESFPLTVTSAQKNPTAFYLCASTAKAGSYEQYFGPGTRLTVT.